This T cell receptor (beta chain) was observed in a study of shared clonotypes between healthy human individuals. Broader study findings: Naive subsets tended to show greater estimated richness than memory subsets. The study drew on few donors, limiting represented genetic and exposure-history diversity. Blood was the sole source, and tissue repertoires probably differ.

This clone occurred once. Its antigen remains unknown. TCRdb keeps only in-frame clones here, not all; method: immunoSEQ multiplex PCR. This sample has around 940,000 clones, with 76% found just once. Trimming removed 4 bases from V and 10 bases from J, with 14 bases in between. CDR3 length: 13 residues. CDR1 KGHSH and CDR2 LQKENI come from the germline V gene. The healthy adult donors were HIV-negative and reported no recent acute infections or vaccinations. This clonotype was sampled from a man between 18 and 35 years old in good health. The chain combines TRBV18 with TRBJ1-5; possible D gene TRBD1, 5 bases. The sample taken for sequencing was memory CD4+ T cells sorted from blood. As to subset: CD45RA-negative fraction. The CDR3 loop is CASSLGADKPQHF. CDR3 bases: TGTGCCAGCTCACTTGGGGCTGATAAACCCCAGCATTTT.